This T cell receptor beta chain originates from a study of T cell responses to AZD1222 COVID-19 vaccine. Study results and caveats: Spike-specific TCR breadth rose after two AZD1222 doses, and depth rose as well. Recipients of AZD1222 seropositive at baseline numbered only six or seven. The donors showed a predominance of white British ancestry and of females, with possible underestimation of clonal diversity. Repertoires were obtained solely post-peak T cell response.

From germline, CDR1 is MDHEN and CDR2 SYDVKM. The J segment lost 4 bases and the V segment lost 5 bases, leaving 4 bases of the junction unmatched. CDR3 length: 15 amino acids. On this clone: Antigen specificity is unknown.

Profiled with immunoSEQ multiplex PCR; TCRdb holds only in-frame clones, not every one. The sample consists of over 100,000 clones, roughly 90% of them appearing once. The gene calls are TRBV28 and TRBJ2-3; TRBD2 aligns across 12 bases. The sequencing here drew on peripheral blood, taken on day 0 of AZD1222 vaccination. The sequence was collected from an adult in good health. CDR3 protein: CASSLGLAGSDTQYF. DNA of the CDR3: TGTGCCAGCAGTCTCGGACTAGCGGGATCAGATACGCAGTATTTT.